This T cell receptor (beta chain) was recorded in a study of metastatic and nonmetastatic thyroid tumors. This CDR3 comprises 16 residues. Germline V gives CDR1 SGHAT, CDR2 FQDESV (reference sequence). The V segment lost 5 bases and the J segment 8 bases; nucleotides outside the gene matches: 15. TCRdb recomputed clones from the PCR reads via MiXCR. The sample carries some 20,000 clones, 27% recorded once. Until they underwent thyroid surgery, no patient had received any treatment. The gene calls are TRBV11-1 and TRBJ2-1; 7 positions match TRBD2. This TCR was sampled from a female donor with papillary thyroid cancer or a benign thyroid nodule (not recorded which). Some clones in this sample may be carry-over from other donors' samples. The material sequenced was blood. The CDR3 DNA reads TGTGCCAGCAGCGGGACTATCTGGAGTCATGAGGATGAGCAGTTCTTC. It translates to CASSGTIWSHEDEQFF. The entire variable domain, with the rest obtained from reference TRBV11-1 and TRBJ2-1, is as follows: EAEVAQSPRYKITEKSQAVAFWCDPISGHATLYWYRQILGQGPELLVQFQDESVVDDSQLPKDRFSAERLKGVDSTLKIQPAELGDSAMYLCASSGTIWSHEDEQFFGPGTRLTVL.